Sequencing of this TCR beta chain was carried out in a study of blood T cell repertoires in COVID-19. Study context: In each case, the material was cDNA or gDNA derived from T cells, B-cell-depleted T cells, or PBMCs.

In the authors' methods: Amplification from reference gene primers served as the basis for estimated nucleated cell counts. Profiled with immunoSEQ multiplex PCR; TCRdb holds only in-frame clones, not every one. V and J calls and clone size follow that table, whereas D and trimming were derived from the DNA. Here the sample spans about 46,000 clones, roughly 88% being singletons. Trimming removed 2 bases from V and 7 bases from J, with 15 bases in between. Germline values: CDR1 MNHNY, CDR2 SVGAGI (reference sequence). The CDR3 runs to 15 residues. This clone appeared once. The rearrangement joins TRBV6-6 to TRBJ1-5, with D tentatively TRBD1 (5 bases). This receptor was taken from a man aged 50 to 59 with acute or convalescent COVID-19. Sample: peripheral blood. CDR3 nucleotides: TGTGCCAGCAGTTACCCGGACATAGGCAGACAGCCCCAGCATTTT. It codes for CASSYPDIGRQPQHF.